The rows below give T cell receptor beta chains drawn from one sample of a study of blood T cell dynamics during melanoma immunotherapy. The protocol was immunoSEQ multiplex PCR, while the TCRdb copy is restricted to in-frame clones and leaves out a portion. The sample yields fewer than 15,000 clones, 86% seen once. Sequencing was performed on blood, taken from a patient treated with checkpoint blockade. These receptors came from a human donor with melanoma. Each CDR3 is given with its conserved first and last residue. Each record gives: clone size, J gene, V gene, D gene, CDR3 protein, CDR3 DNA. D genes are given only for firm matches. Rows give clone size only sometimes, using once, few, many, or a class for an expanded clone.

.,TRBJ1-2,TRBV7-9,TRBD1,CASSLAQGYYGYTF,TGTGCCAGCAGCTTAGCACAGGGGTACTATGGCTACACCTTC
.,TRBJ2-1,TRBV12-5,TRBD2,CASGLVGTSGRGSILEQFF,TGTGCTAGTGGTTTGGTAGGGACTAGCGGGAGGGGGAGTATTCTTGAGCAGTTCTTC
.,TRBJ2-7,TRBV7-2,TRBD2,CASSDGASGYEQYF,TGTGCCAGCAGTGATGGAGCTAGCGGCTACGAGCAGTACTTC
.,TRBJ2-7,TRBV2,TRBD2,CASTRGLAGVSYEQYF,TGTGCCAGCACCAGGGGACTAGCGGGAGTGTCCTACGAGCAGTACTTC
.,TRBJ1-2,TRBV19,.,CASSIASGENYGYTF,TGTGCCAGTAGTATAGCTTCAGGGGAGAACTATGGCTACACCTTC
.,TRBJ1-5,TRBV7-2,.,CASSFFIGQPQHF,TGTGCCAGCAGCTTTTTCATTGGGCAGCCCCAGCATTTT
.,TRBJ2-3,TRBV7-9,TRBD1,CASSPVDRSQGDTQYF,TGTGCCAGCAGCCCGGTGGACAGGAGCCAGGGTGATACGCAGTATTTT
.,TRBJ1-2,TRBV7-9,TRBD1,CASSLDGQGLSLYGYTF,TGTGCCAGCAGCTTAGACGGACAGGGCCTATCCCTCTATGGCTACACCTTC
.,TRBJ2-7,TRBV5-1,.,CASSPRDQIIPHEQYF,TGCGCCAGCAGCCCGCGGGACCAAATCATTCCCCACGAGCAGTACTTC
.,TRBJ2-1,TRBV11-2,TRBD1,CASSWGQGGYNEQFF,TGTGCCAGCAGTTGGGGACAGGGGGGCTACAATGAGCAGTTCTTC
few,TRBJ2-1,TRBV5-1,TRBD1,CASSIGQGFYNEQFF,TGCGCCAGCAGCATCGGACAGGGATTTTACAATGAGCAGTTCTTC
.,TRBJ2-7,TRBV28,.,CASSSSPTYEQYF,TGTGCCAGCAGTTCCTCCCCGACTTACGAGCAGTACTTC
.,TRBJ1-6,TRBV7-9,TRBD1,CASSWTSGGYNSPLHF,TGTGCCAGCAGCTGGACATCAGGGGGTTATAATTCACCCCTCCACTTT
.,TRBJ2-7,TRBV9,.,CASSVEYYSHEQYF,TGTGCCAGCAGCGTAGAATACTACAGCCACGAGCAGTACTTC
once,TRBJ2-6,TRBV11-3,.,CASSPGGKGTGANVLTF,TGTGCCAGCAGCCCTGGGGGAAAGGGAACTGGGGCCAACGTCCTGACTTTC
.,TRBJ2-2,TRBV9,TRBD2,CASSGFGREGSNTGELFF,TGTGCCAGCAGCGGATTTGGGCGGGAGGGCTCCAACACCGGGGAGCTGTTTTTT
.,TRBJ2-7,TRBV23-1,.,CASSQAESSYEQYF,TGCGCCAGCAGTCAAGCGGAAAGCTCCTACGAGCAGTACTTC
.,TRBJ2-7,TRBV7-2,.,CASTKRADSYEQYF,TGTGCCAGCACCAAAAGGGCCGATTCCTACGAGCAGTACTTC
.,TRBJ2-7,TRBV27,.,CASRTSYEQYF,TGTGCCAGCAGAACTTCCTACGAGCAGTACTTC
.,TRBJ1-3,TRBV11-2,TRBD1,CASSARTGGSGNTIYF,TGTGCCAGCAGCGCCCGGACAGGGGGGTCTGGAAACACCATATATTTT
.,TRBJ2-2,TRBV6-5,.,CASSYGRPMDRGAVF,TGTGCCAGCAGTTACGGTCGGCCTATGGACCGGGGAGCTGTTTTT
.,TRBJ2-2,TRBV6-6,.,CASSYRGGELFF,TGTGCCAGCAGTTACCGGGGCGGGGAGCTGTTTTTT
.,TRBJ2-7,TRBV7-3,.,CASSPGPPSGEQYF,TGTGCCAGCAGCCCCGGACCCCCTTCGGGGGAGCAGTACTTC
.,TRBJ2-1,TRBV6-1,.,CASSEALGEQFF,TGTGCCAGCAGTGAAGCGCTAGGTGAGCAGTTCTTC
.,TRBJ2-1,TRBV4-3,TRBD1,CASSQDPPGTAYNEQFF,TGCGCCAGCAGCCAAGATCCACCCGGGACAGCCTACAATGAGCAGTTCTTC
.,TRBJ2-3,TRBV9,.,CASSVVSTADTQYF,TGTGCCAGCAGCGTAGTTTCTACCGCCGATACGCAGTATTTT
.,TRBJ2-2,TRBV5-4,.,CASSFGGAPGELFF,TGTGCCAGCAGCTTCGGAGGGGCACCCGGGGAGCTGTTTTTT
.,TRBJ2-3,TRBV7-2,.,CASRRIGGASTDTQYF,TGTGCCAGCAGGCGTATAGGCGGGGCTAGCACAGATACGCAGTATTTT
.,TRBJ1-1,TRBV18,.,CASSPTGNTEAFF,TGTGCCAGCTCACCAACAGGGAACACTGAAGCTTTCTTT
.,TRBJ2-5,TRBV5-1,.,CASRPGTQETQYF,TGCGCCAGCAGACCTGGAACCCAAGAGACCCAGTACTTC
.,TRBJ2-7,TRBV7-9,TRBD2,CASSPGLAGSYEQYF,TGTGCCAGCAGCCCGGGTCTAGCGGGGTCCTACGAGCAGTACTTC
.,TRBJ1-2,TRBV25-1,.,CASSGGRSYGYTF,TGTGCCAGCAGTGGTGGGCGCAGCTATGGCTACACCTTC